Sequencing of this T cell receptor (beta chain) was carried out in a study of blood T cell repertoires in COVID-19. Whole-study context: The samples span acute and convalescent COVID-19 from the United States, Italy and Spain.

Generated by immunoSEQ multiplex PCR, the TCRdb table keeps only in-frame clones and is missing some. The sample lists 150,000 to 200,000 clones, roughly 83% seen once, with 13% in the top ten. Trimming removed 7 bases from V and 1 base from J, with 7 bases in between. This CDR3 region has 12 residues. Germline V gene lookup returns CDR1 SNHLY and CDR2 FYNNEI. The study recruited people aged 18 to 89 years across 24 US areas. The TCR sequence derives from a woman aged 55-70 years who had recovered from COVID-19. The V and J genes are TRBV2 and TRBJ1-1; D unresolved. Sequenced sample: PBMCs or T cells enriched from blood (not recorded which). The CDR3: CASTLANTEAFF. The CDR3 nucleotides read TGTGCCAGCACATTGGCGAACACTGAAGCTTTCTTT.